This T cell receptor (beta chain) is from a study of blood T cell repertoires in COVID-19. The overall study: The origin of the acute and convalescent COVID-19 samples was the United States, Italy and Spain. Sources were T cells, B-cell-depleted T cells, or PBMCs; the material itself was cDNA or gDNA.

This clone was seen just once. As originally analysed: Estimation of nucleated cell counts was performed using reference gene primer amplification. The protocol was immunoSEQ multiplex PCR, while the TCRdb copy is restricted to in-frame clones and leaves out a portion. D and trimming come from the DNA, and the V and J calls and clone size come from that table. This sample has some 180,000 clones, with 83% found just once. Trimming removed 0 bases at V and 3 bases at J, with 6 bases between. Germline CDR1 is MNHEY and CDR2 is SVGEGT. The CDR3 loop spans 15 amino acids. The chain employs TRBV6-2 or TRBV6-3 and TRBJ1-6, with D possibly TRBD1 on 6 matching bases. The sequence came from a woman of 80 years or more with acute or convalescent COVID-19. Source material: peripheral blood. As DNA, the CDR3 is TGTGCCAGCAGTTACTCGACAGGCTATAATTCACCCCTCCACTTT. As protein: CASSYSTGYNSPLHF.